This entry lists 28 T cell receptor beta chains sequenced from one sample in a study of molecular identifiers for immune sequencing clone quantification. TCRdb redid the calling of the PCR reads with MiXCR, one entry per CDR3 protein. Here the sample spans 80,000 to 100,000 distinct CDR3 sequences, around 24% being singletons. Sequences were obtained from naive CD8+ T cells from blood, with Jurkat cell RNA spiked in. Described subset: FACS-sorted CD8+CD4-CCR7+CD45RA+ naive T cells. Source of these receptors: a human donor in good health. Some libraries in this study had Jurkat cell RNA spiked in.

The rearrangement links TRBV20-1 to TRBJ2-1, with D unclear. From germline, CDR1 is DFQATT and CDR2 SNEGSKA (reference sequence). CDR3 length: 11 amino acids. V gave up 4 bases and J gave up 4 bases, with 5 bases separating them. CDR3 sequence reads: CSATGYNEQFF. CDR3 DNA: TGCAGTGCTACGGGTTACAATGAGCAGTTCTTC.

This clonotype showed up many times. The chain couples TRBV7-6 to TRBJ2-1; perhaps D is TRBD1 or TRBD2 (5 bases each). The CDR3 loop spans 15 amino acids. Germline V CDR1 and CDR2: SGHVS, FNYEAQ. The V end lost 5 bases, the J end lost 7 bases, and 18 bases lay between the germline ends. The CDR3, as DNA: TGTGCCAGCAGCCCGCTAGGGGCCGGGATGAATGAGCAGTTCTTC. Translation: CASSPLGAGMNEQFF.

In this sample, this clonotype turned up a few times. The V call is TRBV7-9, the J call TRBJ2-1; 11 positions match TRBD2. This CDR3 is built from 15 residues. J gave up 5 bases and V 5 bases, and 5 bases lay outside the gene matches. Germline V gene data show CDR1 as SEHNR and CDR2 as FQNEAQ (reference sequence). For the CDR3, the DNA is TGTGCCAGCAGCCCACTAGCGGGAGCGAACAATGAGCAGTTCTTC. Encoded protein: CASSPLAGANNEQFF.

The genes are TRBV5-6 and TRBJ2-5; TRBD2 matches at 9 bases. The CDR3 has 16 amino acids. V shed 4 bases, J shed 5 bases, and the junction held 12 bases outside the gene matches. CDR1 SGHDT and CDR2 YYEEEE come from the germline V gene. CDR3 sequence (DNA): TGTGCCAGCAGCGAGACGTCTAGCGGGGAGTGGGAGACCCAGTACTTC. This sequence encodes CASSETSSGEWETQYF. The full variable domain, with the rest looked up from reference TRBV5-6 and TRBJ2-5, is DAGVTQSPTHLIKTRGQQVTLRCSPKSGHDTVSWYQQALGQGPQFIFQYYEEEERQRGNFPDRFSGHQFPNYSSELNVNALLLGDSALYLCASSETSSGEWETQYFGPGTRLLVL.

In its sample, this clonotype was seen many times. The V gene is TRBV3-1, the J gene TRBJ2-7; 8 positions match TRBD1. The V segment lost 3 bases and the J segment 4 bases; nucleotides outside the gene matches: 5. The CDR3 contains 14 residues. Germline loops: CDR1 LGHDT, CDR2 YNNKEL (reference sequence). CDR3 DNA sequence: TGTGCCAGCAGCCACCGGGACAGGCTATACGAGCAGTACTTC. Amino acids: CASSHRDRLYEQYF.

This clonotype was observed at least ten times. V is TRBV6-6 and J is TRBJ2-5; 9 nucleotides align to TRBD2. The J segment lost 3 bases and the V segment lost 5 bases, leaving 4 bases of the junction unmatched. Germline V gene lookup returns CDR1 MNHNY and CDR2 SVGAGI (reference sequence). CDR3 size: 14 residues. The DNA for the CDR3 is TGTGCCAGCAGTATAGTAGCGGGAGAAGAGACCCAGTACTTC. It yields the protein CASSIVAGEETQYF.

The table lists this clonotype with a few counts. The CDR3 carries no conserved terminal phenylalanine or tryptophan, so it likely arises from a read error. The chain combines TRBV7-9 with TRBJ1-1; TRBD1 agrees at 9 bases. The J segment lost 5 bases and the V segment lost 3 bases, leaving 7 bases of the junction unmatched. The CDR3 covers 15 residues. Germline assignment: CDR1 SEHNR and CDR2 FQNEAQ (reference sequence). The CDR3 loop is CASSFGTGRDTEAFL. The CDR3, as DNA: TGTGCCAGCAGCTTCGGGACAGGGAGGGATACTGAAGCTTTCCTT.

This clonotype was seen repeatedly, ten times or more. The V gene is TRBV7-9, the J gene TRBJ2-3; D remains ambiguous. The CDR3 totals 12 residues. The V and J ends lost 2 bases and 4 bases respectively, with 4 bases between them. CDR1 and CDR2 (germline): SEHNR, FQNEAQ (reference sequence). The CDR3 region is CASSLISDTQYF. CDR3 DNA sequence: TGTGCCAGCAGCTTAATATCAGATACGCAGTATTTT.

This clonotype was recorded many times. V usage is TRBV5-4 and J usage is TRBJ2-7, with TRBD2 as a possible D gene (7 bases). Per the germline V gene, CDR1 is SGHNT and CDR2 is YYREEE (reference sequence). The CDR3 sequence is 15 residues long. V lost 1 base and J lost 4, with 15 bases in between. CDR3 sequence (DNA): TGTGCCAGCAGCTTGCTCCCGGGGGGACAATACGAGCAGTACTTC. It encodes CASSLLPGGQYEQYF.

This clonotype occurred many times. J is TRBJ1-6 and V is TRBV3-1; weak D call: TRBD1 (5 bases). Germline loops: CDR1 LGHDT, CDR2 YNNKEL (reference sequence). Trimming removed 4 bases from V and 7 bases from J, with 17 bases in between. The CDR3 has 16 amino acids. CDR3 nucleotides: TGTGCCAGCAGCCTCGCGACAGCGACGTGGAATTCACCCCTCCACTTT. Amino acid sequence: CASSLATATWNSPLHF.

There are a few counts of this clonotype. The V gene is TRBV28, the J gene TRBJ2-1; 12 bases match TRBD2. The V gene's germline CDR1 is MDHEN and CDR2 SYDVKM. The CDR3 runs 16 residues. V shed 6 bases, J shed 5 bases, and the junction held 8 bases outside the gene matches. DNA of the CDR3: TGTGCCAGCAGCCAGGACCCTAGCGGGAGGGACAATGAGCAGTTCTTC. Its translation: CASSQDPSGRDNEQFF.

In DNA form, the CDR3 reads TGTGCCAGTAGTATGGGACAGCAATTAACCGGGGAGCTGTTTTTT. Translating gives CASSMGQQLTGELFF. The chain has TRBV19 and TRBJ2-2; TRBD1 aligns across 7 bases. The CDR3 totals 15 residues. Unmatched junction bases numbered 6, after V lost 3 bases and J lost 5 bases. Germline CDR1 and CDR2: LNHDA and SQIVND (reference sequence).

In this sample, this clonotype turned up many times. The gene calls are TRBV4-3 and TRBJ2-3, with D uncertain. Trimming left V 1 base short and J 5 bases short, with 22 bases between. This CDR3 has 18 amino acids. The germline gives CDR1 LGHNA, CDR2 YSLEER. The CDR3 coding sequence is TGCGCCAGCAGCCAAGGCGATAAAATAGGGTCAGGTTTAGATACGCAGTATTTT. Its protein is CASSQGDKIGSGLDTQYF.

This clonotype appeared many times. CDR3: CASSQDRYTAEQYF. The CDR3 bases are TGCGCCAGCAGCCAAGACAGGTACACAGCCGAGCAGTACTTC. The chain recombines TRBV4-3 with TRBJ2-7; D is uncertain. The germline gives CDR1 LGHNA, CDR2 YSLEER. V lost 0 bases to trimming and J lost 6 bases, with 12 bases between them. The CDR3 sequence is 14 residues long.

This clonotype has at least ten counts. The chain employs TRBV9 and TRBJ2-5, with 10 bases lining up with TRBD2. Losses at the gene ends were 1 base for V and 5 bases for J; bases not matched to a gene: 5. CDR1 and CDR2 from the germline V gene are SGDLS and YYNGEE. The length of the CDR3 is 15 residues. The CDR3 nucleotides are TGTGCCAGCAGCGTAAATCTAGCGGGAGATGAGACCCAGTACTTC. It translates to CASSVNLAGDETQYF. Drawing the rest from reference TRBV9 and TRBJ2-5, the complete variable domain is DSGVTQTPKHLITATGQRVTLRCSPRSGDLSVYWYQQSLDQGLQFLIQYYNGEERAKGNILERFSAQQFPDLHSELNLSSLELGDSALYFCASSVNLAGDETQYFGPGTRLLVL.

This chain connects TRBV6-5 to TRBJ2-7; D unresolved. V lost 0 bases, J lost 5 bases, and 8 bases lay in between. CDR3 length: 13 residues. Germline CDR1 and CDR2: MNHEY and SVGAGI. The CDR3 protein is CASSYSKLDEQYF. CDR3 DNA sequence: TGTGCCAGCAGTTACTCGAAGCTGGACGAGCAGTACTTC.

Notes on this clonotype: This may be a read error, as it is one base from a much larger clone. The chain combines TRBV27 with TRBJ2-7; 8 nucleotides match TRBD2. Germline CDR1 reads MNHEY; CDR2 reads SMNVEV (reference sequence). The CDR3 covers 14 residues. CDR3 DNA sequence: TGTGCCGGCAGTTCAGGACTAGCACAGTACGAGCAGTACTTC. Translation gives CAGSSGLAQYEQYF.

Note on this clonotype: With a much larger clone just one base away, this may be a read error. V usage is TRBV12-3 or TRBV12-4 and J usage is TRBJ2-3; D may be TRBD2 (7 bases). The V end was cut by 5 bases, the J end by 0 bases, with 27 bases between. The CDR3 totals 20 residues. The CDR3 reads CASSNPPGTRGGGSTDTQYF. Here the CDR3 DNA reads TGTGCCAGCAGTAACCCACCCGGGACAAGGGGCGGGGGTAGCACAGATACGCAGTATTTT.

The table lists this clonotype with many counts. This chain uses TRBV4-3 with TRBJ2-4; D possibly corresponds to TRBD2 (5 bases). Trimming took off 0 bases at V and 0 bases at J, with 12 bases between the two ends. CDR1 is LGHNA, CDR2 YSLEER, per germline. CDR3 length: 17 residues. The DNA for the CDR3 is TGCGCCAGCAGCCAAGATATCCGCGAGGGAGCCAAAAACATTCAGTACTTC. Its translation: CASSQDIREGAKNIQYF.

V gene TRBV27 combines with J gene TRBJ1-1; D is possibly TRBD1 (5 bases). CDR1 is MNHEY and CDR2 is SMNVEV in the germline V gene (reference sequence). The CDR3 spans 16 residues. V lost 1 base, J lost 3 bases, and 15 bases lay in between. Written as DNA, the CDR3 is TGTGCCAGCAGTTTATATGGGGGTCTAGAGGACACTGAAGCTTTCTTT. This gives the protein CASSLYGGLEDTEAFF.

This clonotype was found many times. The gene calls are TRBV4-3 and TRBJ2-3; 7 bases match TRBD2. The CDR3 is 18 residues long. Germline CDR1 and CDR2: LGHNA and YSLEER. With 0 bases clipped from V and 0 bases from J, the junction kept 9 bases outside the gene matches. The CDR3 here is CASSQEGLGGSSTDTQYF. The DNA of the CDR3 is TGCGCCAGCAGCCAAGAAGGCTTAGGCGGGAGTAGCACAGATACGCAGTATTTT.

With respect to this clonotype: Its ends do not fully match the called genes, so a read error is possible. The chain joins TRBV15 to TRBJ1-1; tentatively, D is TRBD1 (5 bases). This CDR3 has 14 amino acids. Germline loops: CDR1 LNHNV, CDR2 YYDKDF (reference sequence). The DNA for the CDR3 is TGTACCACCAGCAGCACGGCAGGGAGCACTGAAGCTTTCTTT. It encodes CTTSSTAGSTEAFF.

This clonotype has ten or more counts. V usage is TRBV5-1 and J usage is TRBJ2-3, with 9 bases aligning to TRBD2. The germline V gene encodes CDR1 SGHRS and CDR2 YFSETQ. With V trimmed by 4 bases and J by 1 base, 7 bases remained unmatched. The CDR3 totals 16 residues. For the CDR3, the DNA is TGCGCCAGCAGCACCGATAGCGGGAGTGGCACAGATACGCAGTATTTT. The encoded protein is CASSTDSGSGTDTQYF. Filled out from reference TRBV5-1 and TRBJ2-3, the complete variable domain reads KAGVTQTPRYLIKTRGQQVTLSCSPISGHRSVSWYQQTPGQGLQFLFEYFSETQRNKGNFPGRFSGRQFSNSRSEMNVSTLELGDSALYLCASSTDSGSGTDTQYFGPGTRLTVL.

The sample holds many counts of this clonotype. Written as DNA, the CDR3 is TGTGCCAGCAGTTTGAGGGGGCGCTCCTACGAGCAGTACTTC. Its translation is CASSLRGRSYEQYF. The chain uses TRBV27 and TRBJ2-7, with 7 bases that match TRBD1. CDR1 is MNHEY and CDR2 is SMNVEV in the germline V gene (reference sequence). V lost 3 bases, J lost 0 bases, and 2 bases stayed unmatched. The CDR3 loop spans 14 amino acids.

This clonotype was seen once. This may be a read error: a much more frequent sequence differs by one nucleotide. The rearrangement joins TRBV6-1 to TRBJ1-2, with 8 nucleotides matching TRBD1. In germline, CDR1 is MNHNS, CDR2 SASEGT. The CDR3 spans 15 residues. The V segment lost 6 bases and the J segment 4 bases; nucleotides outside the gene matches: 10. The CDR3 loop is CASRDRDLVGYGYTF. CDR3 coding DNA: TGTGCCAGCAGGGACAGGGATCTTGTCGGCTATGGCTACACCTTC.

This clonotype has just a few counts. CDR3 in amino acids: CASSTQRGHEQYF. The CDR3 nucleotides read TGTGCCAGCAGCACCCAGCGGGGTCACGAGCAGTACTTC. The chain employs TRBV28 and TRBJ2-7, with 7 nucleotides matching TRBD2. Germline CDR1 MDHEN, CDR2 SYDVKM. The CDR3 sequence is 13 residues long. V lost 6 bases to trimming and J lost 5 bases; unmatched junction nucleotides: 7. Full variable domain (outside the CDR3, taken from reference TRBV28 and TRBJ2-7): DVKVTQSSRYLVKRTGEKVFLECVQDMDHENMFWYRQDPGLGLRLIYFSYDVKMKEKGDIPEGYSVSREKKERFSLILESASTNQTSMYLCASSTQRGHEQYFGPGTRLTVT.

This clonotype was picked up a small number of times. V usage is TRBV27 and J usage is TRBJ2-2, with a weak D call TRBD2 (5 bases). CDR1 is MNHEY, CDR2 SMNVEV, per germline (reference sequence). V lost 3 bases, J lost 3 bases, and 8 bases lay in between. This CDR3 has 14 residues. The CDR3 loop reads CASSFGLHTGELFF. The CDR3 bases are TGTGCCAGCAGTTTCGGACTTCACACCGGGGAGCTGTTTTTT.

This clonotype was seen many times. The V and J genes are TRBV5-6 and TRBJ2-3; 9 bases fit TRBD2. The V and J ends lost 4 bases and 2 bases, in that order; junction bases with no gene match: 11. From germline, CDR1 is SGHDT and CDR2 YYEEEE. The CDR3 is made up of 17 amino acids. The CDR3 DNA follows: TGTGCCAGCAGCGGAGAACTAGCGGGTGTTATCACAGATACGCAGTATTTT. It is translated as CASSGELAGVITDTQYF.